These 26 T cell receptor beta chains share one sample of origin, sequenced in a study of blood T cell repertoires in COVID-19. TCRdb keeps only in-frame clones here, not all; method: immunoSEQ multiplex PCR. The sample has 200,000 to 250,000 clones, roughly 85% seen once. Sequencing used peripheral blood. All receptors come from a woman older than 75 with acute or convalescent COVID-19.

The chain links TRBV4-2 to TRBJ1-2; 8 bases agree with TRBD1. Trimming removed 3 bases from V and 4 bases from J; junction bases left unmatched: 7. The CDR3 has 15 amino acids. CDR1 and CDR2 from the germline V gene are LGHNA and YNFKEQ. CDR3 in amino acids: CASSQETDRVYGYTF. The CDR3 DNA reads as TGTGCCAGCAGCCAGGAAACGGACAGGGTCTATGGCTACACCTTC.

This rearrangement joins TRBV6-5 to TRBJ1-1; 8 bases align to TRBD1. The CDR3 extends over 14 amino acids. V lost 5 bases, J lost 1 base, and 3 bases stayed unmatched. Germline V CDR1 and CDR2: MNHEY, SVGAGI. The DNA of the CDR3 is TGTGCCAGCAGTCTTACAGGGGGGAACACTGAAGCTTTCTTT. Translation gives CASSLTGGNTEAFF.

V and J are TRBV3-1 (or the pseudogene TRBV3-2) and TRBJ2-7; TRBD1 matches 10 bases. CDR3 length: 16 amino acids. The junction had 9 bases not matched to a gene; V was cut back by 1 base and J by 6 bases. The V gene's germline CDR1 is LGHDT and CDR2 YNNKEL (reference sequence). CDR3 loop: CASSQGPTGGGSEQYF. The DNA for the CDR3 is TGTGCCAGCAGCCAAGGGCCGACAGGGGGCGGGTCCGAGCAGTACTTC.

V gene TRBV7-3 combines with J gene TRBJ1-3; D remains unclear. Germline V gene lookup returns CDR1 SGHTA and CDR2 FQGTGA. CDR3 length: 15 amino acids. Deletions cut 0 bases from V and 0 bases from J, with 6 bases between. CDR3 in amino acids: CASSLTGGSGNTIYF. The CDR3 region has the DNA TGTGCCAGCAGCTTAACAGGAGGCTCTGGAAACACCATATATTTT. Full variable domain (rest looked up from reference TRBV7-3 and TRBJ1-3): GAGVSQTPSNKVTEKGKYVELRCDPISGHTALYWYRQSLGQGPEFLIYFQGTGAADDSGLPNDRFFAVRPEGSVSTLKIQRTERGDSAVYLCASSLTGGSGNTIYFGEGSWLTVV.

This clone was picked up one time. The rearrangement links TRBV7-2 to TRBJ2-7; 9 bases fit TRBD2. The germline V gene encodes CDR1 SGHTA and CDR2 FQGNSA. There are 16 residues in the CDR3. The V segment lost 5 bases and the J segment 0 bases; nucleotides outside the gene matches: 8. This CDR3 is CASSRDAGGSSYEQYF. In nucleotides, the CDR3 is TGTGCCAGCAGCCGTGATGCGGGGGGGAGCTCCTACGAGCAGTACTTC.

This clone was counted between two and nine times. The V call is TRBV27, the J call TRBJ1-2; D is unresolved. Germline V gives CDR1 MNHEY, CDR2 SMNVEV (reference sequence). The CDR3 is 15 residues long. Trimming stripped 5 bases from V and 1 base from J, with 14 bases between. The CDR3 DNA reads TGTGCCAGCAGTCCGAGCGGGGTGGTTAACTATGGCTACACCTTC. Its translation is CASSPSGVVNYGYTF.

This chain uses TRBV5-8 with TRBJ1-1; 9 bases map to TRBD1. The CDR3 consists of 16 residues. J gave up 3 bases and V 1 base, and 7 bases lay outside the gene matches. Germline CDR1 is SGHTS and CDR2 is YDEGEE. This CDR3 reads CASSLWTGVADTEAFF. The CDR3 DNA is TGTGCCAGCAGCTTGTGGACAGGGGTGGCGGACACTGAAGCTTTCTTT.

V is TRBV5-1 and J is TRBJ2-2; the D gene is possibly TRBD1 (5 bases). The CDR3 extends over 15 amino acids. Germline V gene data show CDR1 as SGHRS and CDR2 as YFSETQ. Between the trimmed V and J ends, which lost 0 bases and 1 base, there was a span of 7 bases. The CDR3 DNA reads TGCGCCAGCAGCTTGGGACAGCAGAACACCGGGGAGCTGTTTTTT. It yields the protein CASSLGQQNTGELFF.

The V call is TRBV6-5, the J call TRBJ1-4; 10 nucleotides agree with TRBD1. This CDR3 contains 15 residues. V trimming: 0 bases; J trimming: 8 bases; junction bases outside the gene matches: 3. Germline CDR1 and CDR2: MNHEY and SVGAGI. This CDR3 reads CASSYSGTGDEKLFF. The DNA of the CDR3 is TGTGCCAGCAGTTACTCCGGGACAGGGGACGAAAAACTGTTTTTT.

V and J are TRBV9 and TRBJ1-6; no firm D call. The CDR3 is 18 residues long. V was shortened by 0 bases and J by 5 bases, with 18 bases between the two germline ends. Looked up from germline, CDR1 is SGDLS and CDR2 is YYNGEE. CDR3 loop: CASSVVSPGTKNNSPLHF. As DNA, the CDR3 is TGTGCCAGCAGCGTAGTGAGTCCGGGAACCAAAAATAATTCACCCCTCCACTTT.

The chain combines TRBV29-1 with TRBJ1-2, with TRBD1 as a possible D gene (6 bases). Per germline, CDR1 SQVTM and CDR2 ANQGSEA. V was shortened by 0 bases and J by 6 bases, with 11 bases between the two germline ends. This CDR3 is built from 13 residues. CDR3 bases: TGCAGCGTTGAAGATGGGCAGGGGCATGGCTACACCTTC. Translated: CSVEDGQGHGYTF.

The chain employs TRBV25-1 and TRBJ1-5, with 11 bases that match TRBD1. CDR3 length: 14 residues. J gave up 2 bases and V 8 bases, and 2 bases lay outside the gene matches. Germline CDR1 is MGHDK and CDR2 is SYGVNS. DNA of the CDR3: TGTGCCAGCCAGGGACAGGGGGGCAATCAGCCCCAGCATTTT. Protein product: CASQGQGGNQPQHF.

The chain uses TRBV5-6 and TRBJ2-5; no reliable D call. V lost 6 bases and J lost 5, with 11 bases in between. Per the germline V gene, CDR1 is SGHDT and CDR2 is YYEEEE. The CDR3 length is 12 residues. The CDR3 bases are TGTGCCAGCACCTCTAGTAGGGAGACCCAGTACTTC. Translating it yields CASTSSRETQYF.

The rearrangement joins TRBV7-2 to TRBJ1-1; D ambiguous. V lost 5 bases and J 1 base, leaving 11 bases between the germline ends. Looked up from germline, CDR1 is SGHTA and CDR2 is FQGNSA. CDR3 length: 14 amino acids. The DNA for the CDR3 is TGTGCCAGCAGCCCCCTTGGCCCGAACACTGAAGCTTTCTTT. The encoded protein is CASSPLGPNTEAFF.

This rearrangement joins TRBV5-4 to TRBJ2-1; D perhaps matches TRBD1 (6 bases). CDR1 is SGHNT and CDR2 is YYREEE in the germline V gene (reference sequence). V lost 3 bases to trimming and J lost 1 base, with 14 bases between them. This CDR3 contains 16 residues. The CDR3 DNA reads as TGTGCCAGCAGCTCCCCCGCAGGGGAGTCCTACAATGAGCAGTTCTTC. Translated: CASSSPAGESYNEQFF.

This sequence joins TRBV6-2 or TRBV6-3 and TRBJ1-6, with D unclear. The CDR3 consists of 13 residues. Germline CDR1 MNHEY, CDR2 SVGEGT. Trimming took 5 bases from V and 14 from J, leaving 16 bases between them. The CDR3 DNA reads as TGTGCCAGCAGTACTAACCTCGTGTGGGCCCTCCACTTT. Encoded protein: CASSTNLVWALHF.

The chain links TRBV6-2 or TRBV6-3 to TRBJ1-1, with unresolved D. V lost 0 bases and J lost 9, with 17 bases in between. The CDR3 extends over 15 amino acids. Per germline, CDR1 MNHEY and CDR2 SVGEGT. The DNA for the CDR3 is TGTGCCAGCAGTTACTCATACCCAGGTACACTGAAAGCTTTCTTT. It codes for CASSYSYPGTLKAFF.

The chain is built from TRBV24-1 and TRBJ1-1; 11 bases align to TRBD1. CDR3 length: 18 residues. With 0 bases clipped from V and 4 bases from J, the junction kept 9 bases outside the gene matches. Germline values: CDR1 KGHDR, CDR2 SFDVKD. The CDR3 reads CATSDLQDRGRSGTEAFF. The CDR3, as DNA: TGTGCCACCAGTGATTTGCAGGACAGGGGGCGATCGGGCACTGAAGCTTTCTTT.

The CDR3 sequence is CASSSVGRYGYTF. CDR3 nucleotides: TGTGCCAGCAGCTCGGTGGGGAGATATGGCTACACCTTC. V usage is TRBV7-2 and J usage is TRBJ1-2; D unclear. This CDR3 has 13 residues. V was shortened by 4 bases and J by 5 bases, with 11 bases between the two germline ends. From germline, CDR1 is SGHTA and CDR2 FQGNSA.

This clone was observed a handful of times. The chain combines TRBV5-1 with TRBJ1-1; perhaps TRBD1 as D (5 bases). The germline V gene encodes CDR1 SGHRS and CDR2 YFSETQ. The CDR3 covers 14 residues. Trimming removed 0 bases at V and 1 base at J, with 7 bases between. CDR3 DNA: TGCGCCAGCAGCTTGGCCAGGGAGAACACTGAAGCTTTCTTT. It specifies CASSLARENTEAFF.

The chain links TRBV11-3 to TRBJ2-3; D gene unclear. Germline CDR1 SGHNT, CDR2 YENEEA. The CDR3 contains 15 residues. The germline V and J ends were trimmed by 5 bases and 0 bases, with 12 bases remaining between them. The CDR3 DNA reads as TGTGCCAGCAGCCCTTCGGGTCCTAGCACAGATACGCAGTATTTT. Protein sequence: CASSPSGPSTDTQYF.

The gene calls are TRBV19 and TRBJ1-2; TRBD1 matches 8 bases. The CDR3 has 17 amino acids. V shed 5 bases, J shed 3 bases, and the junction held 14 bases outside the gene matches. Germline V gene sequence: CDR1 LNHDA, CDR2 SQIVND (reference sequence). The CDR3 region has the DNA TGTGCCAGTAGTCCCTACCTTCCGGACAGGGACTACTATGGCTACACCTTC. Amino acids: CASSPYLPDRDYYGYTF.

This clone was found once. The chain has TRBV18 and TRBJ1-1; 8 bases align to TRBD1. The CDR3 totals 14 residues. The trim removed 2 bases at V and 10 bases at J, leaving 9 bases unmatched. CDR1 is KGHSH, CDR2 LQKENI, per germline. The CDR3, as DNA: TGTGCCAGCTCACCATCCTCGACAGGGGAAGGAGCTTTCTTT. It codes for CASSPSSTGEGAFF.

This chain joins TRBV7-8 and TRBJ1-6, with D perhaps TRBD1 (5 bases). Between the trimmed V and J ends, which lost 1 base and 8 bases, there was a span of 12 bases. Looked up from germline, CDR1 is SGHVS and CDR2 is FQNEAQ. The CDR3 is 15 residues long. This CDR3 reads CASSLGGAADSPLHF. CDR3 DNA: TGTGCCAGCAGCTTAGGTGGGGCGGCAGATTCACCCCTCCACTTT.

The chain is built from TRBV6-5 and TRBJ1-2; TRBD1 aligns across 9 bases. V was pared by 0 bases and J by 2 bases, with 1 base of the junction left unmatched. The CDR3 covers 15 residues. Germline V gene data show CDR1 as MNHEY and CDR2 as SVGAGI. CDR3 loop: CASSYSGTGNYGYTF. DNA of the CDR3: TGTGCCAGCAGTTACTCCGGGACAGGGAACTATGGCTACACCTTC.

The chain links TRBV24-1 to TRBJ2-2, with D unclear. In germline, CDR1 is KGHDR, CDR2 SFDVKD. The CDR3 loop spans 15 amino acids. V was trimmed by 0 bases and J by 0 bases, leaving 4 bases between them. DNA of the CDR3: TGTGCCACCAGTGATTTGTGGCCGAACACCGGGGAGCTGTTTTTT. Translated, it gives CATSDLWPNTGELFF.